The rows below give T cell receptor beta chains drawn from one sample of a study of blood T cell repertoires in COVID-19. Sequencing used immunoSEQ multiplex PCR; TCRdb keeps in-frame clones, though not all of them. This sample has 65,000 to 90,000 clones, with roughly 88% found just once. Sequencing was done on a sample of peripheral blood. These receptors came from a woman aged 80 or older with acute or convalescent COVID-19. Both conserved end residues are part of each CDR3. A D gene is named only where the DNA matches it firmly. Only some rows state a clone size, as once, few, many or a class for expanded clones.

j_gene: TRBJ1-5; v_gene: TRBV19; abundance: NA; d_gene: NA; CDR3nt: TGTGCCAGTAGTACGACAGGTAGTAGGAGCAATCAGCCCCAGCATTTT; CDR3aa: CASSTTGSRSNQPQHF
j_gene: TRBJ2-3; v_gene: TRBV5-1; abundance: NA; d_gene: TRBD2; CDR3nt: TGCGCCAGCGGAGGACTAGCGGGGTCCCCCACAGATACGCAGTATTTT; CDR3aa: CASGGLAGSPTDTQYF
j_gene: TRBJ1-1; v_gene: TRBV12-3/TRBV12-4; abundance: NA; d_gene: NA; CDR3nt: TGTGCCAGCAGTTTGGTCCGGGACACTGAAGCTTTCTTT; CDR3aa: CASSLVRDTEAFF
j_gene: TRBJ2-3; v_gene: TRBV5-1; abundance: NA; d_gene: NA; CDR3nt: TGCGCCAGCAGCTCAGGACTGCTGGGGAGCACAGATACGCAGTATTTT; CDR3aa: CASSSGLLGSTDTQYF
j_gene: TRBJ2-3; v_gene: TRBV7-9; abundance: NA; d_gene: NA; CDR3nt: TGTGCCAGCAGCTTGGCACAGGGCACAGATACGCAGTATTTT; CDR3aa: CASSLAQGTDTQYF
j_gene: TRBJ2-2; v_gene: TRBV19; abundance: once; d_gene: TRBD2; CDR3nt: TGTGCCAGTAGTATAGCCAGCGGGAGGTCGTACACCGGGGAGCTGTTTTTT; CDR3aa: CASSIASGRSYTGELFF
j_gene: TRBJ2-7; v_gene: TRBV13; abundance: NA; d_gene: TRBD2; CDR3nt: TGTGCCAGCAGCCCCGGGAGGGCCTACGAGCAGTACTTC; CDR3aa: CASSPGRAYEQYF
j_gene: TRBJ1-4; v_gene: TRBV5-1; abundance: NA; d_gene: NA; CDR3nt: TGCGCCAGCAGCTCCACTATAAATGAAAAACTGTTTTTT; CDR3aa: CASSSTINEKLFF
j_gene: TRBJ1-4; v_gene: TRBV5-5; abundance: NA; d_gene: TRBD1; CDR3nt: TGTGCCAGCAGCCCGGACAGGGGCAATGAAAAACTGTTTTTT; CDR3aa: CASSPDRGNEKLFF
j_gene: TRBJ2-1; v_gene: TRBV9; abundance: NA; d_gene: NA; CDR3nt: TGTGCCAGCAGCTCCCCCCGGGTCGGGTACAATGAGCAGTTCTTC; CDR3aa: CASSSPRVGYNEQFF
j_gene: TRBJ2-5; v_gene: TRBV7-2; abundance: NA; d_gene: TRBD1; CDR3nt: TGTGCCAGCAGGGATCAGGGACAGGATTCAGAGACCCAGTACTTC; CDR3aa: CASRDQGQDSETQYF
j_gene: TRBJ2-2; v_gene: TRBV9; abundance: NA; d_gene: TRBD2; CDR3nt: TGTGCCAGCAGCGTACGGGGAGCGGGAGCGAACACCGGGGAGCTGTTTTTT; CDR3aa: CASSVRGAGANTGELFF
j_gene: TRBJ2-3; v_gene: TRBV6-5; abundance: NA; d_gene: NA; CDR3nt: TGTGCCAGCAGGTACGGGAGCTCGACGCAGTATTTT; CDR3aa: CASRYGSSTQYF
j_gene: TRBJ2-3; v_gene: TRBV27; abundance: NA; d_gene: TRBD1; CDR3nt: TGTGCCAGCAGTTTCCGGGACAGACCCACAGATACGCAGTATTTT; CDR3aa: CASSFRDRPTDTQYF
j_gene: TRBJ2-3; v_gene: TRBV5-4; abundance: NA; d_gene: NA; CDR3nt: TGTGCCAGCGGGCCCCCGGGGGCAGATACGCAGTATTTT; CDR3aa: CASGPPGADTQYF
j_gene: TRBJ2-3; v_gene: TRBV5-6; abundance: NA; d_gene: TRBD2; CDR3nt: TGTGCCTCGGGGCGCGGGGGGGGCCGTAGCACAGATACGCAGTATTTT; CDR3aa: CASGRGGGRSTDTQYF
j_gene: TRBJ2-1; v_gene: TRBV5-1; abundance: NA; d_gene: NA; CDR3nt: TGCGCCAGCAGTTCAGGGGTAGATGGTGAGCAGTTCTTC; CDR3aa: CASSSGVDGEQFF
j_gene: TRBJ2-1; v_gene: TRBV24-1; abundance: NA; d_gene: TRBD1; CDR3nt: TGTGCCACCAGTGACTCCCGGACAGGCATCTACAATGAGCAGTTCTTC; CDR3aa: CATSDSRTGIYNEQFF
j_gene: TRBJ2-3; v_gene: TRBV7-9; abundance: NA; d_gene: NA; CDR3nt: TGTGCCAGCAGCTTATATAGCACAGATACGCAGTATTTT; CDR3aa: CASSLYSTDTQYF
j_gene: TRBJ1-2; v_gene: TRBV18; abundance: NA; d_gene: NA; CDR3nt: TGTGCCAGCTCACCCGGAGATACGAACTATGGCTACACCTTC; CDR3aa: CASSPGDTNYGYTF
j_gene: TRBJ2-3; v_gene: TRBV6-1; abundance: few; d_gene: TRBD2; CDR3nt: TGTGCCAGCAGTGGGGGACTAGCGGGTCACACAGATACGCAGTATTTT; CDR3aa: CASSGGLAGHTDTQYF
j_gene: TRBJ2-2; v_gene: TRBV12-3/TRBV12-4; abundance: once; d_gene: NA; CDR3nt: TGTGCCAGCAGTTACCACAGTCCCGGGGAGCTGTTTTTT; CDR3aa: CASSYHSPGELFF
j_gene: TRBJ2-1; v_gene: TRBV10-3; abundance: NA; d_gene: NA; CDR3nt: TGTGCCATCAGTGACTCTGGGGCGCCGAACAATGAGCAGTTCTTC; CDR3aa: CAISDSGAPNNEQFF
j_gene: TRBJ1-1; v_gene: TRBV5-1; abundance: NA; d_gene: TRBD1; CDR3nt: TGCGCCAGCAGCTTGCAGGGGGCCAACACTGAAGCTTTCTTT; CDR3aa: CASSLQGANTEAFF
j_gene: TRBJ2-7; v_gene: TRBV5-6; abundance: few; d_gene: NA; CDR3nt: TGTGCCAGCAGCTCCTTGGGGCCTAGCTCCTACGAGCAGTACTTC; CDR3aa: CASSSLGPSSYEQYF
j_gene: TRBJ2-5; v_gene: TRBV7-6; abundance: NA; d_gene: NA; CDR3nt: TGTGCCAGCAGCCCTAGTGAGACCCAGTACTTC; CDR3aa: CASSPSETQYF
j_gene: TRBJ1-2; v_gene: TRBV12-3/TRBV12-4; abundance: NA; d_gene: TRBD1; CDR3nt: TGTGCCATCAATTCAGGGGGCAGGTATGGCTACACCTTC; CDR3aa: CAINSGGRYGYTF
j_gene: TRBJ2-1; v_gene: TRBV7-2; abundance: NA; d_gene: NA; CDR3nt: TGTGCCAGCAGCTTAGAGCCTGCCCGTGAGCAGTTCTTC; CDR3aa: CASSLEPAREQFF
j_gene: TRBJ2-1; v_gene: TRBV10-3; abundance: NA; d_gene: TRBD1; CDR3nt: TGTGCCATCAGTGAGAGGTCCGGGACAGGGGGCAATGAGCAGTTCTTC; CDR3aa: CAISERSGTGGNEQFF
j_gene: TRBJ2-1; v_gene: TRBV6-5; abundance: once; d_gene: TRBD2; CDR3nt: TGTGCCAGCAACCCGTCCCGGGGGGGCTTCAATGAGCAGTTCTTC; CDR3aa: CASNPSRGGFNEQFF
j_gene: TRBJ2-3; v_gene: TRBV10-1; abundance: NA; d_gene: NA; CDR3nt: TGCGCCAGCAGTATAACTACCGGCACAGATACGCAGTATTTT; CDR3aa: CASSITTGTDTQYF
j_gene: TRBJ1-4; v_gene: TRBV6-2/TRBV6-3; abundance: NA; d_gene: TRBD1; CDR3nt: TGTGCCAGCAGTACCGGGACAGCTAATGAAAAACTGTTTTTT; CDR3aa: CASSTGTANEKLFF
j_gene: TRBJ2-6; v_gene: TRBV5-1; abundance: NA; d_gene: NA; CDR3nt: TGCGCCAGCAGCTTGCCAGCGACCTCTGGGGCCAACGTCCTGACTTTC; CDR3aa: CASSLPATSGANVLTF
j_gene: TRBJ2-7; v_gene: TRBV11-1; abundance: NA; d_gene: NA; CDR3nt: TGTGCCAGCAGCCGCGGGACGAACTACGAGCAGTACTTC; CDR3aa: CASSRGTNYEQYF
j_gene: TRBJ2-3; v_gene: TRBV5-6; abundance: NA; d_gene: NA; CDR3nt: TGTGCCAGCAGCTTGGAGGGGGATACGCAGTATTTT; CDR3aa: CASSLEGDTQYF
j_gene: TRBJ2-1; v_gene: TRBV5-1; abundance: NA; d_gene: TRBD2; CDR3nt: TGCGCCAGCAGCTTAACTAGCGGGGCGGGTGAGCAGTTCTTC; CDR3aa: CASSLTSGAGEQFF
j_gene: TRBJ2-1; v_gene: TRBV4-2; abundance: NA; d_gene: TRBD2; CDR3nt: TGTGCCAGCAGCCAAGACGAGCGGGAGTGGTACAATGAGCAGTTCTTC; CDR3aa: CASSQDEREWYNEQFF